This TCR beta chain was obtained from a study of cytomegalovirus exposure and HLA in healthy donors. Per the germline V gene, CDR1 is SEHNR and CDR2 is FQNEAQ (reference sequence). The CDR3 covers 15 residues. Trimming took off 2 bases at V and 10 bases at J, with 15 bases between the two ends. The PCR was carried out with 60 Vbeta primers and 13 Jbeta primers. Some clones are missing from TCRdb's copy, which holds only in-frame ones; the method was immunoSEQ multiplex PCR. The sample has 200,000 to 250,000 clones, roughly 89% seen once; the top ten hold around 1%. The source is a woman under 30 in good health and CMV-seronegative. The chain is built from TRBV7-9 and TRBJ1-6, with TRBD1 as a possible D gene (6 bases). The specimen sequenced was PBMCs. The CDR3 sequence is CASSLFSGGGSPLHF. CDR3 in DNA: TGTGCCAGCAGCTTATTTTCTGGGGGCGGCTCACCCCTCCACTTT.